Listed below are T cell receptor beta chains from one sample, sequenced in a study of T cells in Graves' hyperthyroidism and ophthalmopathy. TCRdb used MiXCR to reprocess the multiplex PCR reads, holding one entry per CDR3 protein. Of fewer than 500,000 distinct CDR3 sequences in the sample, roughly 15% are singletons; the top ten hold under 15%. The sample comprised blood. These receptors were collected from a man in his late teens or twenties with Graves' ophthalmopathy. The CDR3 runs from the conserved cysteine through the conserved F or W. The D gene is left open where the match is weak. Expanded clones are given a class, and other clones once, few, many or no size at all.

V gene: TRBV5-1; D gene: NA; clone size: many; J gene: TRBJ1-1; CDR3 protein: CASSLDRTTEAFF; CDR3 DNA: TGCGCCAGCAGCTTGGACAGGACGACTGAAGCTTTCTTT
V gene: TRBV29-1; D gene: TRBD1; clone size: many; J gene: TRBJ2-7; CDR3 protein: CSVVDRDIYEQYF; CDR3 DNA: TGCAGCGTTGTGGACAGGGATATCTACGAGCAGTACTTC
V gene: TRBV15; D gene: NA; clone size: few; J gene: TRBJ1-1; CDR3 protein: CATSRALDGTEAFF; CDR3 DNA: TGTGCCACCAGCAGAGCCCTAGATGGGACTGAAGCTTTCTTT
V gene: TRBV28; D gene: NA; clone size: many; J gene: TRBJ1-1; CDR3 protein: CASSLEGEGAFF; CDR3 DNA: TGTGCCAGCAGTTTAGAGGGGGAAGGAGCTTTCTTT
V gene: TRBV7-8; D gene: NA; clone size: NA; J gene: TRBJ2-1; CDR3 protein: CASSSGIGSYNEQFF; CDR3 DNA: TGTGCCAGCAGCTCGGGGATAGGGTCCTACAATGAGCAGTTCTTC
V gene: TRBV6-2/TRBV6-3; D gene: NA; clone size: NA; J gene: TRBJ2-1; CDR3 protein: CASSPRLYGGLNEQFF; CDR3 DNA: TGTGCCAGCAGTCCCCGACTGTACGGGGGCCTAAATGAGCAGTTCTTC
V gene: TRBV5-1; D gene: NA; clone size: many; J gene: TRBJ2-5; CDR3 protein: CASSLFRDGQETQYF; CDR3 DNA: TGCGCCAGCAGCTTGTTTCGCGACGGCCAGGAGACCCAGTACTTC
V gene: TRBV11-2; D gene: TRBD2; clone size: many; J gene: TRBJ2-2; CDR3 protein: CASSFLLAGAHGELFF; CDR3 DNA: TGTGCCAGCAGCTTTCTACTAGCGGGAGCGCACGGGGAGCTGTTTTTT
V gene: TRBV6-1; D gene: NA; clone size: many; J gene: TRBJ2-5; CDR3 protein: CASSLSGQETQYF; CDR3 DNA: TGTGCCAGCAGCCTCAGTGGACAAGAGACCCAGTACTTC
V gene: TRBV5-4; D gene: TRBD2; clone size: NA; J gene: TRBJ2-1; CDR3 protein: CASSPRGGGPYNEQFF; CDR3 DNA: TGTGCCAGCAGCCCACGGGGCGGGGGGCCTTACAATGAGCAGTTCTTC
V gene: TRBV5-8; D gene: TRBD2; clone size: few; J gene: TRBJ2-1; CDR3 protein: CASSPSGTSGGASYNEQFF; CDR3 DNA: TGTGCCAGCAGCCCATCGGGGACTAGCGGGGGGGCGTCCTACAATGAGCAGTTCTTC
V gene: TRBV30; D gene: NA; clone size: many; J gene: TRBJ1-2; CDR3 protein: CAWSVIGIRDGYTF; CDR3 DNA: TGTGCCTGGAGTGTAATCGGGATTAGGGATGGCTACACCTTC
V gene: TRBV28; D gene: TRBD2; clone size: NA; J gene: TRBJ2-1; CDR3 protein: CASSFPLLAGGKNEQFF; CDR3 DNA: TGTGCCAGCAGTTTCCCCCTACTAGCGGGAGGTAAGAATGAGCAGTTCTTC
V gene: TRBV12-3/TRBV12-4; D gene: TRBD2; clone size: many; J gene: TRBJ2-7; CDR3 protein: CASTNLGLAAHEQYF; CDR3 DNA: TGTGCCAGCACCAACCTTGGACTAGCAGCCCACGAGCAGTACTTC
V gene: TRBV24-1; D gene: NA; clone size: many; J gene: TRBJ2-2; CDR3 protein: CATSDFRGTNTGWELFF; CDR3 DNA: TGTGCCACCAGTGATTTTAGAGGGACAAACACCGGCTGGGAGCTGTTTTTT
V gene: TRBV11-1; D gene: NA; clone size: NA; J gene: TRBJ1-1; CDR3 protein: CASSERTVEAFF; CDR3 DNA: TGTGCCAGCAGCGAGAGGACAGTAGAAGCTTTCTTT
V gene: TRBV2; D gene: TRBD2; clone size: NA; J gene: TRBJ2-5; CDR3 protein: CASSEVTGTSTMGGETQYF; CDR3 DNA: TGTGCCAGCAGTGAAGTTACCGGGACTAGCACAATGGGGGGGGAGACCCAGTACTTC
V gene: TRBV19; D gene: TRBD1; clone size: NA; J gene: TRBJ1-6; CDR3 protein: CASSTKTGANSPLHF; CDR3 DNA: TGTGCCAGTAGTACCAAGACAGGGGCTAATTCACCCCTCCACTTT
V gene: TRBV29-1; D gene: NA; clone size: NA; J gene: TRBJ2-1; CDR3 protein: CSTLGGSEQFF; CDR3 DNA: TGCAGCACCTTAGGGGGGAGTGAGCAGTTCTTC
V gene: TRBV2; D gene: TRBD2; clone size: many; J gene: TRBJ2-3; CDR3 protein: CASNQRDLTDTQYF; CDR3 DNA: TGTGCCAGCAACCAGCGGGACCTCACAGATACGCAGTATTTT
V gene: TRBV19; D gene: TRBD1; clone size: NA; J gene: TRBJ1-5; CDR3 protein: CATQGTGGQPQHF; CDR3 DNA: TGTGCCACGCAGGGGACAGGGGGGCAGCCCCAGCATTTT
V gene: TRBV12-3/TRBV12-4; D gene: NA; clone size: many; J gene: TRBJ2-5; CDR3 protein: CASSPPPGDQGGETQYF; CDR3 DNA: TGTGCCAGCAGCCCTCCTCCTGGGGATCAAGGCGGAGAGACCCAGTACTTC